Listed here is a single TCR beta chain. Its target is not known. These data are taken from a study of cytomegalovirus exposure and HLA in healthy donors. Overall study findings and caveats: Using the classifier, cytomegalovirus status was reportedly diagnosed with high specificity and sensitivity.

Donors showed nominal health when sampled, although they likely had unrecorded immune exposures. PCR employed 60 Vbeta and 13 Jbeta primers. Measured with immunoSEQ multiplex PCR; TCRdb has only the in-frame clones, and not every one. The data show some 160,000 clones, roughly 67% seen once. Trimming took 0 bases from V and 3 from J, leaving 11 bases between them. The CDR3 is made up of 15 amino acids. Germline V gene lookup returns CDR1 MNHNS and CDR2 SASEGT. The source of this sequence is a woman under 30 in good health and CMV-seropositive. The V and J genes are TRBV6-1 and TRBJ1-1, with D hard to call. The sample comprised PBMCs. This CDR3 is CASSEAPEGDTEAFF. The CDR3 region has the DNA TGTGCCAGCAGTGAAGCGCCGGAGGGCGACACTGAAGCTTTCTTT.